Each of the 30 T cell receptor beta chains below was sequenced from the same sample in a study of CD8+ T cells in alopecia areata. RNA extraction and reverse transcription yielded cDNA as sequencing template. Sequencing used immunoSEQ multiplex PCR; TCRdb keeps in-frame clones, though not all of them. The sample has 150,000 to 200,000 clones, about three fifths seen once. Treatment specified: oral pan-JAK inhibitor, 5-10 mg twice daily. Sample: CD4+ T cells sorted from blood, taken at approximately week 55, from a patient treated with tofacitinib. The receptors derive from a human donor with alopecia areata.

This chain joins TRBV29-1 and TRBJ1-1; unclear D gene. The CDR3 covers 13 residues. CDR1 and CDR2 from the germline V gene are SQVTM and ANQGSEA. Trimming removed 1 base at V and 11 bases at J, with 17 bases between. CDR3 nucleotide sequence: TGCAGCGTTGAAGGGCAGGCAGTATTGGGCGCTTTCTTT. Protein product: CSVEGQAVLGAFF.

V is TRBV2 and J is TRBJ2-3; TRBD1 matches at 7 bases. This CDR3 is built from 14 residues. With V trimmed by 6 bases and J by 5 bases, 8 bases remained unmatched. The germline CDR1 and CDR2 sequences are SNHLY and FYNNEI. CDR3 DNA: TGTGCCAGCAGCGACGACAGGGCTGGAGATACGCAGTATTTT. This sequence encodes CASSDDRAGDTQYF. The full variable domain, rest sourced from reference TRBV2 and TRBJ2-3, is EPEVTQTPSHQVTQMGQEVILRCVPISNHLYFYWYRQILGQKVEFLVSFYNNEISEKSEIFDDQFSVERPDGSNFTLKIRSTKLEDSAMYFCASSDDRAGDTQYFGPGTRLTVL.

This clone was counted a few times. V and J are TRBV18 and TRBJ2-7, with D unresolved. Germline V gene lookup returns CDR1 KGHSH and CDR2 LQKENI. This CDR3 comprises 14 residues. V gave up 2 bases and J gave up 5 bases, with 13 bases separating them. CDR3 nucleotide sequence: TGTGCCAGCTCACCAGAAAGGGTGGGGAACGAGCAGTACTTC. This gives the protein CASSPERVGNEQYF.

CDR3 sequence: CASSQGGPVSQPQHF. The CDR3 bases are TGTGCCAGCAGCCAAGGAGGGCCGGTCAGTCAGCCCCAGCATTTT. The chain carries TRBV4-2 and TRBJ1-5, with D hard to call. The CDR3 loop spans 15 amino acids. V lost 1 base and J lost 6, with 13 bases in between. Looked up from germline, CDR1 is LGHNA and CDR2 is YNFKEQ.

This chain links TRBV28 with TRBJ2-7, with 10 bases matching TRBD1. V was pared by 10 bases and J by 4 bases, with 7 bases of the junction left unmatched. Germline values: CDR1 MDHEN, CDR2 SYDVKM. This CDR3 region has 13 residues. CDR3 DNA: TGTGCCACCTTGACAGGGGGCCGTTACGAGCAGTACTTC. Residues: CATLTGGRYEQYF.

This chain uses TRBV5-1 with TRBJ2-2; 11 bases match TRBD1. Germline V gene lookup returns CDR1 SGHRS and CDR2 YFSETQ. CDR3 length: 19 amino acids. V gave up 2 bases and J gave up 3 bases; unmatched junction bases: 12. CDR3 coding DNA: TGCGCCAGCAGCTTCCCGGACAGGGGGCGAGACTGGCACACCGGGGAGCTGTTTTTT. It specifies CASSFPDRGRDWHTGELFF.

The chain joins TRBV29-1 to TRBJ1-2; the match to TRBD1 covers 9 bases. The germline CDR1 and CDR2 sequences are SQVTM and ANQGSEA. V trimming: 4 bases; J trimming: 7 bases; junction bases outside the gene matches: 7. CDR3 length equals 13 residues. For the CDR3, the DNA is TGCAGCGTTGGCGGAACAGGGGGCGCTGGCTACACCTTC. Amino acid sequence: CSVGGTGGAGYTF.

This chain links TRBV5-5 with TRBJ2-7, with D unresolved. The V end lost 0 bases, the J end lost 1 base, and 11 bases lay between the germline ends. This CDR3 has 15 residues. Germline loops: CDR1 SGHKS, CDR2 YYEKEE (reference sequence). This CDR3 reads CASSLAGHNSYEQYF. The CDR3 DNA is TGTGCCAGCAGCTTGGCAGGCCATAATTCCTACGAGCAGTACTTC.

The rearrangement joins TRBV10-3 to TRBJ2-7; a weak D match, TRBD2 (5 bases). Between the trimmed V and J ends, which lost 8 bases and 5 bases, there was a span of 16 bases. This CDR3 region has 13 residues. Germline values: CDR1 ENHRY, CDR2 SYGVKD. DNA of the CDR3: TGTGCCATCTCCCCTACAGCGGCAAACGAGCAGTACTTC. Translating gives CAISPTAANEQYF.

The J gene is TRBJ2-3, the V gene TRBV15; no definite D call. The CDR3 covers 12 residues. The V end lost 8 bases, the J end lost 2 bases, and 8 bases lay between the germline ends. Germline V gene sequence: CDR1 LNHNV, CDR2 YYDKDF (reference sequence). CDR3: CATSYLTDTQYF. The CDR3 nucleotides read TGTGCCACCTCCTACCTCACAGATACGCAGTATTTT.

The V and J genes are TRBV25-1 and TRBJ1-2; TRBD1 is a possible D gene (6 bases). The CDR3 covers 14 residues. Looked up from germline, CDR1 is MGHDK and CDR2 is SYGVNS. The V and J ends lost 6 bases and 4 bases respectively, with 15 bases between them. For the CDR3, the DNA is TGTGCCAGCAGACAACAGGGTTCGAGCTATGGCTACACCTTC. It yields the protein CASRQQGSSYGYTF.

This clone turned up a few times. The sample has other DNA sequences that encode this CDR3 too. This chain uses TRBV5-1 with TRBJ2-5; D gene ambiguous. V was pared by 0 bases and J by 4 bases, with 4 bases between. The CDR3 extends over 12 amino acids. Germline V gene sequence: CDR1 SGHRS, CDR2 YFSETQ. The CDR3: CASSLAGETQYF. The CDR3 bases are TGCGCCAGCAGCTTGGCCGGAGAGACCCAGTACTTC.

The rearrangement joins TRBV30 to TRBJ2-3; 7 nucleotides agree with TRBD1. V trimming: 0 bases; J trimming: 2 bases; junction bases outside the gene matches: 5. Germline lookup yields CDR1 GTSNPN and CDR2 SVGIG (reference sequence). The CDR3 extends over 15 amino acids. CDR3 amino acids: CAWSVGQVDTDTQYF. The DNA of the CDR3 is TGTGCCTGGAGTGTTGGACAGGTTGACACAGATACGCAGTATTTT.

This clone was picked up a small number of times. The chain is built from TRBV29-1 and TRBJ2-3; TRBD1 agrees at 11 bases. CDR3 size: 17 residues. Germline V gene data show CDR1 as SQVTM and CDR2 as ANQGSEA. The junction had 10 bases not matched to a gene; V was cut back by 3 bases and J by 2 bases. DNA of the CDR3: TGCAGCGTTGATAAGGGTGGGACAGGGGGAGTCACAGATACGCAGTATTTT. Amino acids: CSVDKGGTGGVTDTQYF.

This clone was seen a few times. The rearrangement links TRBV5-6 to TRBJ2-7; 9 bases agree with TRBD1. This CDR3 region has 14 residues. From germline, CDR1 is SGHDT and CDR2 YYEEEE. With 4 bases clipped from V and 0 bases from J, the junction kept 2 bases outside the gene matches. CDR3 protein: CASSKGQGSYEQYF. The CDR3 DNA is TGTGCCAGCAGCAAGGGACAGGGCTCCTACGAGCAGTACTTC.

V gene TRBV11-2 combines with J gene TRBJ2-7; 8 bases line up with TRBD1. Germline V gives CDR1 SGHAT, CDR2 FQNNGV. V lost 2 bases, J lost 2 bases, and 5 bases stayed unmatched. CDR3 size: 15 residues. CDR3 sequence (DNA): TGTGCCAGCAGCTTAAGCCAGGGGGCTACCTACGAGCAGTACTTC. It is translated as CASSLSQGATYEQYF.

V usage is TRBV30 and J usage is TRBJ1-6, with 11 bases identical to TRBD1. The germline V gene has CDR1 GTSNPN and CDR2 SVGIG (reference sequence). J gave up 7 bases and V 4 bases, and 6 bases lay outside the gene matches. CDR3 size: 15 residues. The CDR3 loop reads CAWTPRDRGNSPLHF. The CDR3 nucleotides read TGTGCCTGGACCCCCCGGGACAGGGGGAATTCACCCCTCCACTTT.

This sequence joins TRBV5-1 and TRBJ2-7, with D tentatively TRBD1 or TRBD2 (6 bases each). The V and J ends lost 2 bases and 2 bases respectively, with 11 bases between them. The CDR3 has 14 amino acids. CDR1 and CDR2 (germline): SGHRS, YFSETQ. The CDR3 DNA follows: TGCGCCAGCAGCTTTGCCGGGGGCACCTACGAGCAGTACTTC. Protein product: CASSFAGGTYEQYF.

There are a few counts of this clone. V is TRBV7-2 and J is TRBJ2-4, with TRBD1 matching over 7 bases. J was trimmed by 10 bases and V by 5 bases; bases with no gene match: 8. The V gene's germline CDR1 is SGHTA and CDR2 FQGNSA. CDR3 length: 13 amino acids. CDR3 region: CASSPGDRGIQYF. CDR3 in DNA: TGTGCCAGCAGCCCTGGGGACAGAGGTATTCAGTACTTC.

J is TRBJ2-6 and V is TRBV5-1, with 9 bases matching TRBD1. There are 17 residues in the CDR3. Looked up from germline, CDR1 is SGHRS and CDR2 is YFSETQ. V was pared by 4 bases and J by 4 bases, with 9 bases of the junction left unmatched. In DNA, the CDR3 is TGCGCCAGCAGCCCGTTACAGGGGGCAGGAGGGGCCAACGTCCTGACTTTC. Translated: CASSPLQGAGGANVLTF.

This sequence joins TRBV7-2 and TRBJ1-4, with TRBD1 as a possible D gene (5 bases). There are 13 residues in the CDR3. CDR1 and CDR2 from the germline V gene are SGHTA and FQGNSA. The V and J ends lost 5 bases and 8 bases respectively, with 12 bases between them. In DNA form, the CDR3 reads TGTGCCAGCAGCCTAACCAGGGAGGAAAAACTGTTTTTT. Encoded protein: CASSLTREEKLFF.

The J gene is TRBJ2-3, the V gene TRBV5-1; D is unresolved. The V end was cut by 6 bases, the J end by 2 bases, with 16 bases between. Germline CDR1 and CDR2: SGHRS and YFSETQ. The length of the CDR3 is 15 residues. The CDR3 reads CASTSFPAATDTQYF. The CDR3 DNA follows: TGCGCCAGCACCTCCTTCCCGGCAGCCACAGATACGCAGTATTTT.

Points on this clone: A read error may explain this, as a much larger clone is one base away. V and J are TRBV7-6 and TRBJ2-2; TRBD2 might be the D (7 bases). V was shortened by 2 bases and J by 3 bases, with 16 bases between the two germline ends. This CDR3 has 17 residues. From germline, CDR1 is SGHVS and CDR2 FNYEAQ. The CDR3 sequence is CASSLNGGGRHTGELFF. In nucleotides, the CDR3 is TGTGCCAGCAGCTTAAATGGCGGGGGCAGACACACCGGGGAGCTGTTTTTT.

The gene calls are TRBV2 and TRBJ2-5; 7 nucleotides line up with TRBD1. The germline V gene has CDR1 SNHLY and CDR2 FYNNEI. This CDR3 is built from 14 residues. Trimming took 7 bases from V and 2 from J; bases not matched to a gene: 7. CDR3 sequence (DNA): TGTGCCAGCAAAAACCGACAGGGACAAGAGACCCAGTACTTC. As protein: CASKNRQGQETQYF.

The V gene is TRBV4-1, the J gene TRBJ2-3, with D possibly TRBD1 on 5 matching bases. CDR3 length: 14 residues. Trimming cost V 1 base and J 0 bases, with 5 bases left between them. CDR1 and CDR2 from the germline V gene are MGHRA and YSYEKL. In DNA, the CDR3 is TGCGCCAGCAGCCAAGGGGGCAGCACAGATACGCAGTATTTT. It yields the protein CASSQGGSTDTQYF.

This clone was observed a few times. The chain employs TRBV2 and TRBJ2-3, with a weak D call TRBD2 (7 bases). Germline V lookup: CDR1 SNHLY, CDR2 FYNNEI. This CDR3 comprises 14 residues. The germline V and J ends were trimmed by 7 bases and 1 base, with 12 bases remaining between them. DNA for the CDR3: TGTGCCAGCACCGGGGGGCGAGGCACAGATACGCAGTATTTT. This encodes CASTGGRGTDTQYF.

This sequence joins TRBV5-1 and TRBJ1-1; tentative D call: TRBD1 (5 bases). V dropped 6 bases and J dropped 5 bases, with 14 bases sitting between them. The CDR3 length is 13 residues. CDR1 is SGHRS, CDR2 YFSETQ, per germline. The CDR3 here is CASTPGVGTEAFF. DNA of the CDR3: TGCGCCAGCACCCCGGGGGTTGGAACTGAAGCTTTCTTT. Variable domain in full (rest from reference TRBV5-1 and TRBJ1-1): KAGVTQTPRYLIKTRGQQVTLSCSPISGHRSVSWYQQTPGQGLQFLFEYFSETQRNKGNFPGRFSGRQFSNSRSEMNVSTLELGDSALYLCASTPGVGTEAFFGQGTRLTVV.

The V and J genes are TRBV7-9 and TRBJ2-3; D may be TRBD2 (6 bases). The V and J ends lost 6 bases and 8 bases respectively, with 15 bases between them. This CDR3 contains 13 residues. Germline V CDR1 and CDR2: SEHNR, FQNEAQ (reference sequence). Here the CDR3 reads CASSPDGGGTQYF. In DNA, the CDR3 is TGTGCCAGCAGTCCTGACGGGGGAGGTACGCAGTATTTT.

The chain uses TRBV30 and TRBJ2-7, with 7 bases aligning to TRBD1. The length of the CDR3 is 16 residues. The junction had 16 bases not matched to a gene; V was cut back by 2 bases and J by 6 bases. The germline V gene has CDR1 GTSNPN and CDR2 SVGIG (reference sequence). The CDR3 DNA reads as TGTGCCTGGAGTCCAAAGGGGGCAGGGGCTGGTGGCGAGCAGTACTTC. Translated, it gives CAWSPKGAGAGGEQYF.

The V and J genes are TRBV9 and TRBJ1-2; 7 nucleotides align to TRBD1. CDR1 is SGDLS and CDR2 is YYNGEE in the germline V gene. The V segment lost 4 bases and the J segment 5 bases; nucleotides outside the gene matches: 5. This CDR3 spans 13 amino acids. The CDR3 DNA reads as TGTGCCAGCAGCACTGGGACAGAGTATGGCTACACCTTC. It encodes CASSTGTEYGYTF.